These 4 T cell receptor beta chains were sequenced from one sample in a study of blood T cell repertoires in COVID-19. The table came from immunoSEQ multiplex PCR; TCRdb's copy has only in-frame clones and leaves some out. Of over 95,000 clones in the sample, around 85% were seen once. Sample: peripheral blood. The receptors stem from a human donor in a cohort sampled during active COVID-19.

The rearrangement links TRBV29-1 to TRBJ2-7; 8 bases fit TRBD1. This CDR3 region has 13 residues. Germline values: CDR1 SQVTM, CDR2 ANQGSEA. Trimming removed 3 bases from V and 2 bases from J; junction bases left unmatched: 3. The CDR3: CSVEDRATYEQYF. As DNA, the CDR3 is TGCAGCGTTGAGGACAGGGCAACCTACGAGCAGTACTTC.

The chain is built from TRBV3-1 (or the pseudogene TRBV3-2) and TRBJ1-3; possible D gene TRBD1, 6 bases. Germline assignment: CDR1 LGHDT and CDR2 YNNKEL (reference sequence). The V gene lost 1 base and the J gene lost 1 base, with 8 bases spanning the gap. This CDR3 has 15 amino acids. The CDR3: CASSQGQASGNTIYF. CDR3 DNA: TGTGCCAGCAGCCAAGGACAGGCATCTGGAAACACCATATATTTT.

The rearrangement joins TRBV30 to TRBJ2-1; TRBD1 agrees at 11 bases. Germline V gives CDR1 GTSNPN, CDR2 SVGIG (reference sequence). This CDR3 region has 14 residues. V was pared by 4 bases and J by 8 bases, with 7 bases of the junction left unmatched. The CDR3 sequence: CAWTGTGGWDEQFF. The CDR3, as DNA: TGTGCCTGGACCGGGACAGGGGGTTGGGATGAGCAGTTCTTC.

The J gene is TRBJ2-3, the V gene TRBV16; maybe TRBD1 (6 bases). Germline lookup yields CDR1 KGHSY and CDR2 FQNENV. V gave up 8 bases and J gave up 1 base, with 10 bases separating them. CDR3 length: 13 amino acids. CDR3 sequence reads: CASGRGRTDTQYF. DNA of the CDR3: TGTGCCAGCGGCAGGGGCCGCACAGATACGCAGTATTTT.